This TCR beta chain was identified during a study of blood T cell repertoires in COVID-19. Study-level information: The samples span acute and convalescent COVID-19 from the United States, Italy and Spain. T cells, B-cell-depleted T cells, or PBMCs supplied cDNA or gDNA.

Which cohort a participant joined came from the clinical history participants gave. Authors' analysis steps: Amplification of reference gene primers was used by the study to estimate nucleated cell counts. Assay used: immunoSEQ multiplex PCR; TCRdb lists only in-frame clones, some missing. The V and J calls and clone size are taken from that table; D and trimming were inferred from the DNA. The data contain around 200,000 clones, about 87% of them seen just once; the ten biggest clones take up 10%. This TCR was recovered from a man between 18 and 29 years old with acute COVID-19. Material for sequencing was PBMCs or T cells enriched from blood (not recorded which).

The chain's CDR3 is CAGRDRVRVYGYTF. The CDR3 DNA reads TGTGCCGGCCGGGACAGGGTCCGAGTCTATGGCTACACCTTC. The chain employs TRBV30 and TRBJ1-2, with 9 bases aligning to TRBD1. With 8 bases clipped from V and 4 bases from J, the junction kept 11 bases outside the gene matches. Germline V gives CDR1 GTSNPN, CDR2 SVGIG (reference sequence). The CDR3 sequence is 14 residues long. Filled out from reference TRBV30 and TRBJ1-2, the complete variable domain reads SQTIHQWPATLVQPVGSPLSLECTVEGTSNPNLYWYRQAAGRGLQLLFYSVGIGQISSEVPQNLSASRPQDRQFILSSKKLLLSDSGFYLCAGRDRVRVYGYTFGSGTRLTVV.